This TCR beta chain was identified during a study of shared clonotypes between healthy human individuals. As for this clone: Antigen unknown.

Naive CD8 populations comprised CD45RO-negative cells positively selected for CCR7, excluding terminally differentiated effector memory CD45RA+ cells. Adult donors, all healthy and HIV-negative, had no recent acute infections or vaccinations. Each sorted subset replicate got 200 ng genomic DNA, about 33,000 genomes. TCRdb's table, derived via immunoSEQ multiplex PCR, lists solely in-frame clones and lacks some. The table has about 1,800,000 clones, approximately 94% seen once. Study-wide findings and caveats: An expected dependence of interdonor clonotype sharing on sequencing depth was noted. Although depth was large, rarefaction showed that sequencing of the sorted subsets was incomplete.

The ends lost 4 bases at V and 0 bases at J; junction bases unmatched: 4. Germline loops: CDR1 MNHEY, CDR2 SVGAGI. The length of the CDR3 is 15 residues. The sample comprised naive CD8+ T cells sorted from blood. The clonotype originates from a man aged 18-30 years in good health. This sequence joins TRBV6-5 and TRBJ2-7, with TRBD2 matching over 9 bases. Written as DNA, the CDR3 is TGTGCCAGCAGTTTTAGCGGGAGTGGCTCCTACGAGCAGTACTTC. Its protein is CASSFSGSGSYEQYF.